A single sample is the source of the 32 T cell receptor beta chains below, sequenced in a study of chronic HIV infection and antiretroviral therapy. TCRdb re-called the 5' RACE reads through MiXCR, storing one row per CDR3 protein. The table records 30,000 or so distinct CDR3 sequences, around 8.6% of them present only once. Material for sequencing was peripheral blood. All receptors come from an adult who had HIV and had not received antiretroviral therapy, or was an uninfected healthy control (not recorded which).

V and J are TRBV29-1 and TRBJ1-1, with D possibly matching TRBD1 (5 bases). The V end was cut by 7 bases, the J end by 3 bases, with 9 bases between. CDR1 SQVTM and CDR2 ANQGSEA come from the germline V gene. This CDR3 has 11 residues. DNA for the CDR3: TGCAGCGCTAGACAGTACACTGAAGCTTTCTTT. Translated, it gives CSARQYTEAFF.

At least ten counts were recorded for this clonotype. This chain uses TRBV6-1 with TRBJ1-5; no clear D. The CDR3 has 14 residues. Trimming took 7 bases from V and 5 from J, leaving 15 bases between them. CDR1 and CDR2 (germline): MNHNS, SASEGT. The CDR3 sequence: CASMPRVRDQPQHF. CDR3 bases: TGTGCCAGCATGCCCCGGGTCCGGGATCAGCCCCAGCATTTT.

This clonotype was detected only a few times. The rearrangement joins TRBV29-1 to TRBJ1-1, with 7 bases identical to TRBD1. V trimming: 7 bases; J trimming: 2 bases; junction bases outside the gene matches: 7. This CDR3 is built from 13 residues. The V gene's germline CDR1 is SQVTM and CDR2 ANQGSEA. CDR3 residues: CSGKGQLNTEAFF. In nucleotides, the CDR3 is TGCAGCGGGAAGGGACAGCTAAACACTGAAGCTTTCTTT.

This clonotype was counted many times. V gene TRBV29-1 combines with J gene TRBJ2-1, with TRBD2 identical over 13 bases. The germline V gene encodes CDR1 SQVTM and CDR2 ANQGSEA. The CDR3 has 14 amino acids. V lost 7 bases to trimming and J lost 5 bases; unmatched junction nucleotides: 5. The DNA of the CDR3 is TGCAGCGCCGGACTAGCGGGAGTAAACAATGAGCAGTTCTTC. It translates to CSAGLAGVNNEQFF.

Many counts were recorded for this clonotype. The chain is built from TRBV6-2 or TRBV6-3 and TRBJ2-3, with 11 bases aligning to TRBD2. Losses at the gene ends were 3 bases for V and 4 bases for J; bases not matched to a gene: 9. The length of the CDR3 is 17 residues. Per germline, CDR1 MNHEY and CDR2 SVGEGT. In nucleotides, the CDR3 is TGTGCCAGCAGTTATCCGATGCTAGCGGGAGGCCCAGATACGCAGTATTTT. Translating it yields CASSYPMLAGGPDTQYF.

This chain uses TRBV2 with TRBJ1-4; no firm D call. The CDR3 runs to 15 residues. The V end lost 2 bases, the J end lost 8 bases, and 15 bases lay between the germline ends. Germline V gives CDR1 SNHLY, CDR2 FYNNEI. The CDR3 region has the DNA TGTGCCAGCAGTGAAATCGGGCATACACCCGAAAAACTGTTTTTT. It encodes CASSEIGHTPEKLFF. Combining the CDR3 with reference TRBV2 and TRBJ1-4 gives the whole variable domain EPEVTQTPSHQVTQMGQEVILRCVPISNHLYFYWYRQILGQKVEFLVSFYNNEISEKSEIFDDQFSVERPDGSNFTLKIRSTKLEDSAMYFCASSEIGHTPEKLFFGSGTQLSVL.

This clonotype has ten or more counts. The chain is built from TRBV7-6 and TRBJ2-3; 7 nucleotides align to TRBD1. The CDR3 is made up of 14 amino acids. Per germline, CDR1 SGHVS and CDR2 FNYEAQ. Trimming removed 4 bases from V and 8 bases from J; junction bases left unmatched: 9. Here the CDR3 DNA reads TGTGCCAGCAGCTCCGGGACAGTCAGAGGTACGCAGTATTTT. It yields the protein CASSSGTVRGTQYF.

Ten or more counts support this clonotype. V usage is TRBV29-1 and J usage is TRBJ2-1; D may be TRBD1 or TRBD2 (5 bases each). This CDR3 is 14 amino acids long. Germline V gene sequence: CDR1 SQVTM, CDR2 ANQGSEA. V lost 1 base to trimming and J lost 3 bases, with 10 bases between them. The CDR3 sequence: CSVEGGSVYNEQFF. The CDR3 nucleotides are TGCAGCGTTGAAGGGGGGTCCGTCTACAATGAGCAGTTCTTC.

The rearrangement links TRBV24-1 to TRBJ2-2; a weak D match, TRBD1 (5 bases). Trimming pared 10 bases from V and 3 bases from J, leaving 11 bases between. The V gene's germline CDR1 is KGHDR and CDR2 SFDVKD. This CDR3 is built from 13 residues. This CDR3 is CATGDSHTGELFF. As DNA, the CDR3 is TGTGCCACAGGGGATTCCCACACCGGGGAGCTGTTTTTT.

This clonotype was seen more than once but under ten times. The V gene is TRBV29-1, the J gene TRBJ2-3, with 9 nucleotides matching TRBD1. Germline V gene sequence: CDR1 SQVTM, CDR2 ANQGSEA. Trimming took 6 bases from V and 5 from J; bases not matched to a gene: 9. This CDR3 is 14 amino acids long. The CDR3 DNA is TGCAGCGTGATGGGACAGGGTTTTGGAGATACGCAGTATTTT. This codes for CSVMGQGFGDTQYF.

This clonotype was detected many times. V gene TRBV7-2 combines with J gene TRBJ2-1; 7 bases are shared with TRBD2. Germline trimming cut 1 base from V and 2 bases from J; bases unmatched to any gene: 5. The CDR3 is made up of 16 amino acids. Germline V gives CDR1 SGHTA, CDR2 FQGNSA. CDR3 in amino acids: CASSLVPGGPYNEQFF. As DNA, the CDR3 is TGTGCCAGCAGCTTAGTGCCGGGGGGTCCCTACAATGAGCAGTTCTTC.

This clonotype was recorded at least ten times. This chain connects TRBV28 to TRBJ2-5, with D tentatively TRBD1 (5 bases). CDR1 and CDR2 from the germline V gene are MDHEN and SYDVKM. There are 13 residues in the CDR3. Between the trimmed V and J ends, which lost 5 bases and 2 bases, there was a span of 9 bases. CDR3 coding DNA: TGTGCCAGCAGTCGACAGCTTCAAGAGACCCAGTACTTC. Protein: CASSRQLQETQYF. Supplemented by reference TRBV28 and TRBJ2-5, the full variable domain reads DVKVTQSSRYLVKRTGEKVFLECVQDMDHENMFWYRQDPGLGLRLIYFSYDVKMKEKGDIPEGYSVSREKKERFSLILESASTNQTSMYLCASSRQLQETQYFGPGTRLLVL.

This chain uses TRBV6-2 or TRBV6-3 with TRBJ1-5, with 7 bases matching TRBD1. V lost 6 bases and J lost 2; bases outside the gene matches: 4. The CDR3 sequence is 14 residues long. Germline V CDR1 and CDR2: MNHEY, SVGEGT. CDR3 sequence reads: CASSHDRGNQPQHF. The CDR3 DNA follows: TGTGCCAGCAGCCACGACAGGGGCAATCAGCCCCAGCATTTT.

This clonotype occurred many times. V is TRBV29-1 and J is TRBJ2-7, with D maybe TRBD2 (5 bases). The V gene's germline CDR1 is SQVTM and CDR2 ANQGSEA. The CDR3 extends over 14 amino acids. V dropped 4 bases and J dropped 0 bases, with 13 bases sitting between them. CDR3 DNA sequence: TGCAGCGTTGCATCAGCGGCAAGCTCCTACGAGCAGTACTTC. Encoded protein: CSVASAASSYEQYF.

This clonotype was recorded at least ten times. The CDR3 protein is CASSLSGGSYNEQFF. The CDR3 DNA reads as TGTGCCAGCAGCTTATCAGGGGGCTCCTACAATGAGCAGTTCTTC. The chain joins TRBV11-2 to TRBJ2-1; 7 nucleotides align to TRBD1. CDR3 length: 15 residues. CDR1 is SGHAT, CDR2 FQNNGV, per germline. Germline trimming cut 2 bases from V and 0 bases from J; bases unmatched to any gene: 1.

In this sample, this clonotype turned up many times. V is TRBV2 and J is TRBJ1-1; tentative D call: TRBD1 (6 bases). Germline assignment: CDR1 SNHLY and CDR2 FYNNEI. The length of the CDR3 is 14 residues. Trimming took off 6 bases at V and 5 bases at J, with 16 bases between the two ends. The CDR3 coding sequence is TGTGCCAGCAGGTCTCCGCAGGGGCTAACTGAAGCTTTCTTT. Encoded protein: CASRSPQGLTEAFF.

This clonotype has at least ten counts. This chain uses TRBV9 with TRBJ2-3; 12 bases map to TRBD2. V lost 0 bases, J lost 6 bases, and 5 bases stayed unmatched. The germline V gene has CDR1 SGDLS and CDR2 YYNGEE. The CDR3 contains 16 residues. CDR3 residues: CASSVVPSGGADTQYF. CDR3 in DNA: TGTGCCAGCAGCGTAGTGCCTAGCGGGGGGGCGGATACGCAGTATTTT.

This clonotype was seen many times. The V gene is TRBV7-4, the J gene TRBJ1-5; no firm D call. CDR1 and CDR2 from the germline V gene are SGHVT and SQSDAQ. V lost 1 base and J 11 bases, leaving 12 bases between the germline ends. This CDR3 has 13 amino acids. As DNA, the CDR3 is TGTGCCAGCAGCTTAGTCCCAAACCAGGCCCAGCATTTT. It specifies CASSLVPNQAQHF.

In its sample, this clonotype was seen many times. The genes are TRBV7-2 and TRBJ2-7; D perhaps matches TRBD2 (5 bases). Germline loops: CDR1 SGHTA, CDR2 FQGNSA. CDR3 length: 13 amino acids. V gave up 1 base and J gave up 6 bases, with 10 bases separating them. The CDR3 DNA reads as TGTGCCAGCAGCTTAGTCCTAGCCGCCGAGCAGTACTTC. The encoded protein is CASSLVLAAEQYF.

This clonotype came up many times. The J gene is TRBJ2-7, the V gene TRBV25-1, with 10 nucleotides matching TRBD1. Germline V gives CDR1 MGHDK, CDR2 SYGVNS. This CDR3 spans 14 amino acids. Trimming took 4 bases from V and 2 from J; bases not matched to a gene: 2. The CDR3 sequence: CASSVGTGAYEQYF. CDR3 nucleotides: TGTGCCAGCAGTGTAGGGACAGGGGCCTACGAGCAGTACTTC.

V gene TRBV5-1 combines with J gene TRBJ2-1; 8 bases are shared with TRBD1. The germline V gene has CDR1 SGHRS and CDR2 YFSETQ. The CDR3 runs 17 residues. V dropped 4 bases and J dropped 0; count of bases not matched to a gene: 9. CDR3 sequence reads: CASSGITGGSSYNEQFF. The CDR3 bases are TGCGCCAGCAGCGGAATAACAGGGGGGAGCTCCTACAATGAGCAGTTCTTC. Supplemented by reference TRBV5-1 and TRBJ2-1, the full variable domain reads KAGVTQTPRYLIKTRGQQVTLSCSPISGHRSVSWYQQTPGQGLQFLFEYFSETQRNKGNFPGRFSGRQFSNSRSEMNVSTLELGDSALYLCASSGITGGSSYNEQFFGPGTRLTVL.

This clonotype was picked up many times. The V call is TRBV9, the J call TRBJ2-5, with 7 nucleotides matching TRBD2. Germline values: CDR1 SGDLS, CDR2 YYNGEE. V trimming: 2 bases; J trimming: 4 bases; junction bases outside the gene matches: 2. The CDR3 has 13 amino acids. For the CDR3, the DNA is TGTGCCAGCAGCGTTTGGGGGGGAGAGACCCAGTACTTC. As protein: CASSVWGGETQYF.

This clonotype occurred many times. The V and J genes are TRBV20-1 and TRBJ2-3, with 11 bases matching TRBD2. V was pared by 3 bases and J by 2 bases, with 4 bases of the junction left unmatched. The CDR3 covers 15 residues. CDR1 and CDR2 from the germline V gene are DFQATT and SNEGSKA (reference sequence). In DNA form, the CDR3 reads TGCAGTGCTAGCGTACTAGCGGGGGACACAGATACGCAGTATTTT. Its protein is CSASVLAGDTDTQYF.

This sequence joins TRBV29-1 and TRBJ2-3; D is ambiguous. Per germline, CDR1 SQVTM and CDR2 ANQGSEA. The CDR3 is made up of 14 amino acids. With 1 base removed from V and 1 base from J, the gap between germline ends came to 9 bases. The CDR3 bases are TGCAGCGTTGAAGGCGGAGACCGCACAGATACGCAGTATTTT. As protein: CSVEGGDRTDTQYF.

At least ten counts were recorded for this clonotype. The V call is TRBV29-1, the J call TRBJ1-1, with D unclear. V was clipped by 4 bases and J by 3 bases, with 9 bases between them. The CDR3 runs 12 residues. CDR1 and CDR2 (germline): SQVTM, ANQGSEA. CDR3 coding DNA: TGCAGCGTTGCCGGACGGCACACTGAAGCTTTCTTT. The encoded protein is CSVAGRHTEAFF.

V and J are TRBV27 and TRBJ1-5; 12 bases line up with TRBD1. The CDR3 has 15 residues. Germline V gives CDR1 MNHEY, CDR2 SMNVEV (reference sequence). V dropped 7 bases and J dropped 4; count of bases not matched to a gene: 5. CDR3 sequence (DNA): TGTGCCAGCAAGGCGGGACAGGGGGCGAATCAGCCCCAGCATTTT. Protein product: CASKAGQGANQPQHF.

This clonotype was seen at least ten times. V and J are TRBV29-1 and TRBJ1-4, with D perhaps TRBD1 (5 bases). Per germline, CDR1 SQVTM and CDR2 ANQGSEA. This CDR3 has 13 residues. Trimming removed 5 bases from V and 3 bases from J, with 10 bases in between. CDR3 residues: CSVPGDANEKLFF. CDR3 bases: TGCAGCGTTCCCGGGGACGCTAATGAAAAACTGTTTTTT.

A few counts support this clonotype. The chain recombines TRBV7-9 with TRBJ2-7; TRBD2 agrees at 14 bases. The CDR3 runs to 16 residues. V dropped 4 bases and J dropped 2; count of bases not matched to a gene: 4. Germline V lookup: CDR1 SEHNR, CDR2 FQNEAQ (reference sequence). DNA of the CDR3: TGTGCCAGCAGCTCGGGACTAGCGGGAGCTGCCTACGAGCAGTACTTC. Amino acid sequence: CASSSGLAGAAYEQYF.

This clonotype occurred many times. V is TRBV12-5 and J is TRBJ1-1; maybe TRBD1 (5 bases). V was shortened by 5 bases and J by 1 base, with 14 bases between the two germline ends. The CDR3 is 15 residues long. Looked up from germline, CDR1 is LGHNT and CDR2 is FRNRAP. CDR3 residues: CASGIPGTANTEAFF. CDR3 bases: TGTGCTAGTGGTATCCCCGGGACGGCGAACACTGAAGCTTTCTTT.

This clonotype was counted a few times. V is TRBV20-1 and J is TRBJ1-6, with a tentative D call TRBD1 (5 bases). The CDR3 contains 15 residues. V dropped 0 bases and J dropped 10 bases, with 16 bases sitting between them. CDR1 and CDR2 from the germline V gene are DFQATT and SNEGSKA (reference sequence). CDR3 sequence reads: CSARDLREESSPLHF. CDR3 nucleotide sequence: TGCAGTGCTAGAGATCTCAGGGAAGAAAGCTCACCCCTCCACTTT.

V is TRBV7-9 and J is TRBJ1-2; a possible D gene is TRBD1 (6 bases). CDR3 length equals 14 residues. Germline CDR1 SEHNR, CDR2 FQNEAQ (reference sequence). V lost 2 bases and J 8 bases, leaving 15 bases between the germline ends. Here the CDR3 DNA reads TGTGCCAGCAGCTTACCTGACAGGACTAAGGGCTACACCTTC. Encoded protein: CASSLPDRTKGYTF. Supplemented by reference TRBV7-9 and TRBJ1-2, the full variable domain reads DTGVSQNPRHKITKRGQNVTFRCDPISEHNRLYWYRQTLGQGPEFLTYFQNEAQLEKSRLLSDRFSAERPKGSFSTLEIQRTEQGDSAMYLCASSLPDRTKGYTFGSGTRLTVV.

This rearrangement joins TRBV9 to TRBJ2-7; 9 nucleotides align to TRBD1. J lost 4 bases, V lost 3 bases, and 5 bases had no gene match. Germline V gives CDR1 SGDLS, CDR2 YYNGEE. The CDR3 is 14 residues long. The CDR3 spells CASSGGQGLYEQYF. DNA of the CDR3: TGTGCCAGCAGCGGGGGACAGGGTTTGTACGAGCAGTACTTC.